Described below is a single T cell receptor (beta chain) sequence and its context. The antigen remains undetermined. The primer mix had 60 Vbeta and 13 Jbeta primers. As handled by the study authors: There were about 80 million unique TCR beta chains by a later count, and approximately 10 million of them were shared. Sequenced by immunoSEQ multiplex PCR; TCRdb stores in-frame clones only, minus some. The V and J calls and clone size are taken from that table; D and trimming were inferred from the DNA. Of 170,000 or so clones listed, around 74% were seen once; the top ten hold about 1.4%. This entry comes from a study of cytomegalovirus exposure and HLA in healthy donors. The study's findings and limits: Sequencing likely caused a cluster of highly shared sequence variants. TCR beta V- and J-gene trimming, according to a later analysis, was linked to a missense DCLRE1C variant. For presence/absence analyses, sequencing depth was assumed to be roughly uniform across donors.

V was shortened by 4 bases and J by 3 bases, with 4 bases between the two germline ends. Per the germline V gene, CDR1 is SEHNR and CDR2 is FQNEAQ (reference sequence). There are 12 residues in the CDR3. The sequencing input was PBMCs. This clonotype originated in a woman aged 25 to 39 in good health and CMV-seronegative. The V call is TRBV7-9, the J call TRBJ1-5; D is ambiguous. Here the CDR3 DNA reads TGTGCCAGCAGCTCCTTCAATCAGCCCCAGCATTTT. Translated, it gives CASSSFNQPQHF.